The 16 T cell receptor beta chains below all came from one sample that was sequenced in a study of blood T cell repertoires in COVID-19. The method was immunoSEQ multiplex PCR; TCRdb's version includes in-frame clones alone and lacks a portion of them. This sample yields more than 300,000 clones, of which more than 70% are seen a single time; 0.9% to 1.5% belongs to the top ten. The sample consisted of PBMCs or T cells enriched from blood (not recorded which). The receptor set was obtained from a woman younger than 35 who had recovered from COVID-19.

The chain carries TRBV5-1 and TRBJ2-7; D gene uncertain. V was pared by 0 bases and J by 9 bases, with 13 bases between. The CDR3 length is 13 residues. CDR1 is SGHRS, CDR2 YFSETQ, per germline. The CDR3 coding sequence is TGCGCCAGCAGCTTGGAGACACCTACCGGGCAGTACTTC. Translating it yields CASSLETPTGQYF.

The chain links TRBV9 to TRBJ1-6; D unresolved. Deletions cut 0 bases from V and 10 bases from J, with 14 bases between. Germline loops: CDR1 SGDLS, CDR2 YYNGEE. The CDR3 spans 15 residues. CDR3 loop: CASSVALGFESPLHF. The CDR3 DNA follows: TGTGCCAGCAGCGTAGCCTTGGGCTTTGAGTCACCCCTCCACTTT.

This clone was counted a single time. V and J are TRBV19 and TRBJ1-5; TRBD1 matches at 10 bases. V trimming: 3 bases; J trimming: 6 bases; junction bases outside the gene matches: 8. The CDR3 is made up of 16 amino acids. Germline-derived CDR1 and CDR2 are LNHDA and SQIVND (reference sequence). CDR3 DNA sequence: TGTGCCAGTAGTATGTGGATGGGACAGGGGTTTCAGCCCCAGCATTTT. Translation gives CASSMWMGQGFQPQHF.

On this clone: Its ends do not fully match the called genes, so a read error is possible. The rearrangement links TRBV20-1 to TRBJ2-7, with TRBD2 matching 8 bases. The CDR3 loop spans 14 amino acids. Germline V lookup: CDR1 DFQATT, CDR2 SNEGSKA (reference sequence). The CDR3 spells CSASTPSGGAQKDF. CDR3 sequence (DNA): TGCAGTGCTAGTACCCCCAGCGGGGGAGCGCAAAAGGACTTC.

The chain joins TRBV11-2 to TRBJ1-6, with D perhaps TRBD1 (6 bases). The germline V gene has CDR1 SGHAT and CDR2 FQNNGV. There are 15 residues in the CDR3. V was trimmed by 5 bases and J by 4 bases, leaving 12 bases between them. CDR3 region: CASSLQGGYNSPLHF. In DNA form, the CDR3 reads TGTGCCAGCAGCCTACAGGGAGGGTATAATTCACCCCTCCACTTT.

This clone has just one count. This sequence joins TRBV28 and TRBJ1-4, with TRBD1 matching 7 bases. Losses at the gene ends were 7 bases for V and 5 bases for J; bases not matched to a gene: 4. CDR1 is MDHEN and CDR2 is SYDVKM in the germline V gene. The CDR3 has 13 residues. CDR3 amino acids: CASTRRGNEKLFF. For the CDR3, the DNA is TGTGCCAGCACCCGCAGGGGGAATGAAAAACTGTTTTTT.

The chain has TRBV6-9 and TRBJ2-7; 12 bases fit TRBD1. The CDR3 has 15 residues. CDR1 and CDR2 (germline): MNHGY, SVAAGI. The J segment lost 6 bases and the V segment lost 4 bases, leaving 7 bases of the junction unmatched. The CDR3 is CASSFPGQGAVEQYF. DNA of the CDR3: TGTGCCAGCAGTTTTCCGGGACAGGGGGCGGTCGAGCAGTACTTC.

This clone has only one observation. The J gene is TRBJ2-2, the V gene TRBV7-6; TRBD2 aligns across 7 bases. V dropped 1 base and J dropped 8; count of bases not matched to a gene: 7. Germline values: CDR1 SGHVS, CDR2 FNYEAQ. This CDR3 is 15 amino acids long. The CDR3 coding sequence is TGTGCCAGCAGCTTAGGCGGACTAGGGGCGGGGGAGCTGTTTTTT. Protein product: CASSLGGLGAGELFF. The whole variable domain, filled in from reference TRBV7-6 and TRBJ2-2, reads GAGVSQSPRYKVTKRGQDVALRCDPISGHVSLYWYRQALGQGPEFLTYFNYEAQQDKSGLPNDRFSAERPEGSISTLTIQRTEQRDSAMYRCASSLGGLGAGELFFGEGSRLTVL.

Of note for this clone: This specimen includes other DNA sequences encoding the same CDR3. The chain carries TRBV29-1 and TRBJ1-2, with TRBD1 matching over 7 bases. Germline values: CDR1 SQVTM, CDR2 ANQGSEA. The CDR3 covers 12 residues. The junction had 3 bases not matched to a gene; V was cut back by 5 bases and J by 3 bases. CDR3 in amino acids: CSVLQGYYGYTF. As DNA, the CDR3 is TGCAGCGTTTTACAGGGGTACTATGGCTACACCTTC.

The CDR3 nucleotides are TGTGCCAGCAGCTTACAGGGTACAACTAATGAAAAACTGTTTTTT. Translation: CASSLQGTTNEKLFF. The V and J genes are TRBV11-2 and TRBJ1-4; TRBD1 is a possible D gene (5 bases). The CDR3 runs to 15 residues. The germline CDR1 and CDR2 sequences are SGHAT and FQNNGV. Trimming left V 2 bases short and J 0 bases short, with 7 bases between.

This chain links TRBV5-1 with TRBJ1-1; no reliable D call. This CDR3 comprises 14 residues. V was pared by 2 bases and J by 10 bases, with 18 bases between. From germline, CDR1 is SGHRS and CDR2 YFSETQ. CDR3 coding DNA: TGCGCCAGCAGCTTTAATTCTGACTCAACCGGAGCTTTCTTT. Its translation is CASSFNSDSTGAFF.

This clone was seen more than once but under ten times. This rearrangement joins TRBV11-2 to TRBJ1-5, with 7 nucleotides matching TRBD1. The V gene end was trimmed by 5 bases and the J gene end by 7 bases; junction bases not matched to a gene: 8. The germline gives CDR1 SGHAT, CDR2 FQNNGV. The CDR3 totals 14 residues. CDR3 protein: CASSTDREGQPQHF. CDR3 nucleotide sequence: TGTGCCAGCAGCACAGACAGGGAAGGGCAGCCCCAGCATTTT.

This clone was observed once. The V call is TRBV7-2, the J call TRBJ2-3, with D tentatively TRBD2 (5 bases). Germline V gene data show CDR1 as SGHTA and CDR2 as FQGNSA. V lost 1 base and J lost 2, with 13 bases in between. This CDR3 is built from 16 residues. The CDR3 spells CASSLVAPSITDTQYF. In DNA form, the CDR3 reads TGTGCCAGCAGCTTAGTAGCGCCGTCAATCACAGATACGCAGTATTTT.

CDR3 DNA: TGTGCCAGCAGCCGAACAGGGAAGGAAAAACTGTTTTTT. It codes for CASSRTGKEKLFF. The rearrangement uses TRBV14 and TRBJ1-4; TRBD1 is a possible D gene (6 bases). The CDR3 loop spans 13 amino acids. V lost 4 bases and J 8 bases, leaving 11 bases between the germline ends. Germline values: CDR1 SGHDN, CDR2 FVKESK.

The CDR3 here is CATSDLPGRDTQETQYF. As DNA, the CDR3 is TGTGCCACCAGTGATTTACCCGGAAGGGACACCCAAGAGACCCAGTACTTC. The J gene is TRBJ2-5, the V gene TRBV24-1, with D maybe TRBD1 (6 bases). Germline assignment: CDR1 KGHDR and CDR2 SFDVKD. This CDR3 spans 17 amino acids. The ends were cut back, 1 base at V and 1 base at J, with 15 bases in the middle.

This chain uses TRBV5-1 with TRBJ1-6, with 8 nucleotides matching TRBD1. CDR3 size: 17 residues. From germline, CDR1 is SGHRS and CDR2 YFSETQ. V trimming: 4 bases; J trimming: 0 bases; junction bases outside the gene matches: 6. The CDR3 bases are TGCGCCAGCAGCCAGACAGGGGCTTTCTCCTATAATTCACCCCTCCACTTT. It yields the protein CASSQTGAFSYNSPLHF.